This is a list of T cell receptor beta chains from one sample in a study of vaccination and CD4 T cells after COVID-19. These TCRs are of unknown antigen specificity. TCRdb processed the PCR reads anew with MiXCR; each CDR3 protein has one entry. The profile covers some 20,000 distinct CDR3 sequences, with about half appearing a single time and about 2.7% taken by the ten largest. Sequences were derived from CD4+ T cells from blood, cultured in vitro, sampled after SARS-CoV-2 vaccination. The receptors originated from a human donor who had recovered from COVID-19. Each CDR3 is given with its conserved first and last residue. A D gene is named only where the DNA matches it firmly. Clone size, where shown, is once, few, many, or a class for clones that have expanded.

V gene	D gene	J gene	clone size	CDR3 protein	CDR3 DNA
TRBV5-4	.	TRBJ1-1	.	CASSLEGSGTEAFF	TGTGCCAGCAGCTTGGAGGGCAGCGGGACTGAAGCTTTCTTT
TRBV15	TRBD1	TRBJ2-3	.	CATSRAKGAQVNTQYF	TGTGCCACCAGCAGAGCCAAGGGGGCCCAGGTGAATACGCAGTATTTT
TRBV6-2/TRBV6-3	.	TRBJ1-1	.	CASSYSRVNTEAFF	TGTGCCAGCAGTTACTCTAGGGTGAACACTGAAGCTTTCTTT
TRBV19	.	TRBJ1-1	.	CASSISSGYEAFF	TGTGCCAGTAGTATCTCCAGCGGCTATGAAGCTTTCTTT
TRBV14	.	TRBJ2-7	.	CASSQAGASVEQYF	TGTGCCAGCAGCCAAGCGGGAGCTTCGGTCGAGCAGTACTTC
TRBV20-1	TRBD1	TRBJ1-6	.	CSAREDRGSPLHF	TGCAGTGCTAGGGAAGACAGGGGATCACCCCTCCACTTT
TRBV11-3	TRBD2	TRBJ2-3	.	CASSLAALAGGLRDTQYF	TGTGCCAGCAGCTTAGCGGCCCTAGCGGGAGGGCTCAGAGATACGCAGTATTTT
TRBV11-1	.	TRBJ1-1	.	CASSLGVGEAFF	TGTGCCAGCAGCTTAGGCGTCGGCGAAGCTTTCTTT
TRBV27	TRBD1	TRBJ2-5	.	CASSSRDRVKETQYF	TGTGCCAGCAGTTCCCGGGACAGGGTCAAGGAGACCCAGTACTTC
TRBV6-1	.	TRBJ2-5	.	CASSPRGVANLQTQYF	TGTGCCAGCAGCCCAAGAGGGGTGGCAAACTTACAGACCCAGTACTTC
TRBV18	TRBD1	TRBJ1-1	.	CASSPSGTGGTEAFF	TGTGCCAGCTCACCGTCCGGGACAGGTGGCACTGAAGCTTTCTTT
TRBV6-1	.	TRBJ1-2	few	CASSEAAAAYYGYTF	TGTGCCAGCAGTGAAGCAGCGGCAGCCTACTATGGCTACACCTTC
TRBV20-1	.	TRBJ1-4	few	CSAPSDPGGEKLFF	TGCAGTGCTCCCTCCGACCCCGGAGGTGAAAAACTGTTTTTT
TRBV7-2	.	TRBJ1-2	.	CASSLASGDGLRYTF	TGTGCCAGCAGCTTAGCCTCCGGGGACGGATTACGCTACACCTTC
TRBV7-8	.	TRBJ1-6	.	CASRGGGLASPLHF	TGTGCCAGCAGGGGGGGAGGTCTCGCTTCACCCCTCCACTTT
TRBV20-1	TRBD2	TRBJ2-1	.	CSAPRTSGRSGLGNEQFF	TGCAGTGCTCCCCGGACTAGCGGGAGATCGGGTTTGGGCAATGAGCAGTTCTTC
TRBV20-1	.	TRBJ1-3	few	CSARDNSGNTIYF	TGCAGTGCCAGGGACAACTCTGGAAACACCATATATTTT
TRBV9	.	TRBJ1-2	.	CASSVDQSPNYGYTF	TGTGCCAGCAGCGTAGACCAGAGCCCTAACTATGGCTACACCTTC
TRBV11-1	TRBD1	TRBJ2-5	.	CASSMDRGWGETQYF	TGTGCCAGCAGCATGGACAGGGGTTGGGGCGAGACCCAGTACTTC
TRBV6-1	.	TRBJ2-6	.	CASSEAWAGANVLTF	TGTGCCAGCAGTGAAGCCTGGGCTGGGGCCAACGTCCTGACTTTC
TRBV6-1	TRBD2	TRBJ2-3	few	CASSAPGGPGTDTQYF	TGTGCCAGCAGTGCCCCGGGGGGGCCTGGCACAGATACGCAGTATTTT
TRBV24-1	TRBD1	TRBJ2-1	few	CATGKRTGSYNEQFF	TGTGCCACCGGAAAGAGGACAGGCTCCTACAATGAGCAGTTCTTC
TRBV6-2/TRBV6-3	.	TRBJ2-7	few	CASTLRGSRSYEQYF	TGTGCCAGCACCCTCCGGGGGTCTCGATCCTACGAGCAGTACTTC
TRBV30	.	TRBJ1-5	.	CAWSVGSYGHSNQPQHF	TGTGCCTGGAGTGTCGGATCTTACGGTCATAGCAATCAGCCCCAGCATTTT
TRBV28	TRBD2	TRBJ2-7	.	CASSLNGWLAGGKHSYEQYF	TGTGCCAGCAGTTTAAATGGCTGGCTAGCGGGAGGTAAACACTCCTACGAGCAGTACTTC
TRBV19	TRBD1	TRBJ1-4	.	CASRTTGGGEKLFF	TGTGCCAGTAGGACCACAGGGGGCGGTGAAAAACTGTTTTTT
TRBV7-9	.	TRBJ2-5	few	CASSIQGSRETQYF	TGTGCCAGCAGCATACAGGGCTCGAGAGAGACCCAGTACTTC
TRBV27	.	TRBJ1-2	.	CASNDGSYGYTF	TGTGCCAGCAACGACGGATCCTATGGCTACACCTTC
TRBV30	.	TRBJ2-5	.	CAWSPLRGPYQETQYF	TGTGCCTGGAGTCCATTGCGGGGGCCTTACCAAGAGACCCAGTACTTC
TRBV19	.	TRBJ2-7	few	CASSIGTENYEQYF	TGTGCCAGTAGTATAGGGACAGAGAACTACGAGCAGTACTTC
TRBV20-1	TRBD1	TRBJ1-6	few	CSARTGQGSPLHF	TGCAGTGCTAGAACCGGACAGGGTTCACCCCTCCACTTT
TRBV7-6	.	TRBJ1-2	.	CASSLGIGGAGGYTF	TGTGCCAGCAGCTTAGGGATCGGAGGGGCGGGTGGCTACACCTTC
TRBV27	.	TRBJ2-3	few	CASRRGVTDTQYF	TGTGCCAGCCGCAGGGGAGTCACAGATACGCAGTATTTT
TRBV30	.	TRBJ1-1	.	CAWSVRDNSMTEAFF	TGTGCCTGGAGTGTACGAGACAACTCGATGACTGAAGCTTTCTTT
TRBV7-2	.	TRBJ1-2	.	CASSLSAGSSVYTF	TGTGCCAGCAGCTTATCGGCAGGGTCCTCAGTCTACACCTTC
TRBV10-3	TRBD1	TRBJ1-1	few	CAGTGDINTEAFF	TGTGCCGGGACAGGGGACATCAACACTGAAGCTTTCTTT
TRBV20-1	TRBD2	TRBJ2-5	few	CSAPGRGLETQYF	TGCAGTGCTCCGGGGCGGGGGTTAGAGACCCAGTACTTC
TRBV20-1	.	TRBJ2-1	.	CSARDHMSGRLREQFF	TGCAGTGCTAGAGATCATATGTCAGGCCGACTACGAGAGCAGTTCTTC
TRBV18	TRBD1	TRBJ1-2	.	CASSPDRVWAYTF	TGTGCCAGCTCACCGGACAGGGTGTGGGCCTACACCTTC
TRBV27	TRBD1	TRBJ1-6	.	CASRPMGVQRTGTEVSPLHF	TGTGCCAGCAGACCCATGGGAGTACAAAGGACCGGGACAGAAGTTTCACCCCTCCACTTT
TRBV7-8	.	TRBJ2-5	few	CASSAQGIGETQYF	TGTGCCAGCAGCGCCCAGGGCATAGGGGAGACCCAGTACTTC
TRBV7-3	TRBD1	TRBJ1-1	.	CASSPQTGRDTEAFF	TGTGCCAGCAGCCCTCAGACAGGGAGAGACACTGAAGCTTTCTTT
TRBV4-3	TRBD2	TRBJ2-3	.	CASSQDSGGDKDTQYF	TGCGCCAGCAGCCAAGATAGCGGGGGGGATAAAGATACGCAGTATTTT
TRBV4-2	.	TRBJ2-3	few	CASSQNDPAGVDTQYF	TGTGCCAGCAGCCAAAACGACCCGGCAGGGGTAGATACGCAGTATTTT
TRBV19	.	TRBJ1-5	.	CASSIDAGRDQPQHF	TGTGCCAGTAGTATAGATGCAGGGCGGGATCAGCCCCAGCATTTT
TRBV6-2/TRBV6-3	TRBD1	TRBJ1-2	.	CASSYGGQGFDGYTF	TGTGCCAGCAGTTACGGGGGACAGGGGTTTGATGGCTACACCTTC
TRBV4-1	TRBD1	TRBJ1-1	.	CASSQQGEPEAFF	TGCGCCAGCAGCCAACAGGGGGAGCCTGAAGCTTTCTTT
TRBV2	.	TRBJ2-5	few	CASSGQETQYF	TGTGCCAGCAGTGGCCAAGAGACCCAGTACTTC
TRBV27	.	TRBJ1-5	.	CASSSTGTVFNQPQHF	TGTGCCAGCAGTTCCACCGGGACGGTATTCAATCAGCCCCAGCATTTT
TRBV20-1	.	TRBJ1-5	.	CSARDRLVSNQPQHF	TGCAGTGCTAGAGATCGGTTAGTTAGCAATCAGCCCCAGCATTTT
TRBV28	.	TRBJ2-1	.	CASSSTSSPRSYNEQFF	TGTGCCAGCAGTTCGACCTCTAGCCCTCGCTCCTACAATGAGCAGTTCTTC
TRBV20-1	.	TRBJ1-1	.	CSASGRGGTTEAFF	TGCAGTGCTAGTGGGCGAGGGGGGACGACTGAAGCTTTCTTT